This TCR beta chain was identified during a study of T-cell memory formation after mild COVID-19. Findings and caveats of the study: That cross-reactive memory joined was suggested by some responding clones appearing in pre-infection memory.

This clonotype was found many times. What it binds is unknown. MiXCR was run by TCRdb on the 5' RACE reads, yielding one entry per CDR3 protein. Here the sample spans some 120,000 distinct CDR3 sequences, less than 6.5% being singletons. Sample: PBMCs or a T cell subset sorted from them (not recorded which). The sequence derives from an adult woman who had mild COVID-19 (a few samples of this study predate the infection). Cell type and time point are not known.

The chain's CDR3 is CASSAGDGSKTEAFF. The CDR3 nucleotides are TGTGCCAGCAGCGCCGGGGACGGTAGCAAGACTGAAGCTTTCTTT. V gene TRBV9 combines with J gene TRBJ1-1, with a possible D match to TRBD1 (5 bases). Trimming removed 3 bases from V and 5 bases from J, with 17 bases in between. Germline V gives CDR1 SGDLS, CDR2 YYNGEE. CDR3 size: 15 residues.